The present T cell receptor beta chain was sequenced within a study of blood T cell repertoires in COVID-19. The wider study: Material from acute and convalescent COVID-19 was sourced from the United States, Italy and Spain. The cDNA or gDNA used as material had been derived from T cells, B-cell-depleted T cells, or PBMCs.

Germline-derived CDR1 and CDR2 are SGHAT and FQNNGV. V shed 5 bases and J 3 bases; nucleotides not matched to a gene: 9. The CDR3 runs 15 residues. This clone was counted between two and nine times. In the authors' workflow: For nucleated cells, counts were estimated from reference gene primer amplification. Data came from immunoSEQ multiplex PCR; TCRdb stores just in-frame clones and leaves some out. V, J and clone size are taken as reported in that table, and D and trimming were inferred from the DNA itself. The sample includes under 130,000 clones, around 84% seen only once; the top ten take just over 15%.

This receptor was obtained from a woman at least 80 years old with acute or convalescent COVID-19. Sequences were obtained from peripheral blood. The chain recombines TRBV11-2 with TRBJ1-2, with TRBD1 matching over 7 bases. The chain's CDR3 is CASSTGTADYYGYTF. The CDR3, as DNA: TGTGCCAGCAGCACCGGGACAGCCGATTACTATGGCTACACCTTC.